Listed below are T cell receptor beta chains from one sample, sequenced in a study of T cell changes during pregnancy in multiple sclerosis. Profiled with immunoSEQ multiplex PCR; TCRdb holds only in-frame clones, not every one. The sample contains 55,000 to 95,000 clones, around nine tenths of which appear only once. Source: peripheral blood, taken in the second trimester of pregnancy. All receptors derive from a female donor in good health, enrolled as a control in a pregnancy study. Both conserved end residues are part of each CDR3. The D gene is left open where the match is weak. Size is stated for part of the rows, as once, few or many counts, or as a class when the clone is expanded.

-,-,TRBV7-3,TRBJ2-6,CASSLRGGSGANVLTF,TGTGCCAGCAGCCTTCGTGGAGGGTCTGGGGCCAACGTCCTGACTTTC
-,-,TRBV7-9,TRBJ1-1,CASSLVQIYTEAFF,TGTGCCAGCAGCTTAGTACAGATATACACTGAAGCTTTCTTT
-,-,TRBV25-1,TRBJ1-4,CASSEYKGGVSEKLFF,TGTGCCAGCAGTGAATACAAGGGAGGGGTTAGTGAAAAACTGTTTTTT
-,-,TRBV7-9,TRBJ2-7,CASSPPPSSYEQYF,TGTGCCAGCAGCCCCCCGCCCAGCTCCTACGAGCAGTACTTC
-,-,TRBV4-1,TRBJ1-4,CASSPQVRGAEKLLF,TGCGCCAGCAGCCCGCAGGTCAGGGGAGCTGAAAAACTGCTTTTT
TRBD1,-,TRBV27,TRBJ2-2,CASSSLQGGDTGELFF,TGTGCCAGCAGTTCTTTACAGGGGGGCGACACCGGGGAGCTGTTTTTT
TRBD1,-,TRBV7-9,TRBJ2-5,CASSMTGGETQYF,TGTGCCAGCAGCATGACAGGGGGGGAGACCCAGTACTTC
-,-,TRBV13,TRBJ1-2,CATPLGQGNYGYTF,TGTGCCACCCCCCTAGGGCAGGGAAACTATGGCTACACCTTC
-,-,TRBV4-3,TRBJ2-7,CASSQDAGLSEQYF,TGCGCCAGCAGCCAAGATGCGGGACTGAGCGAGCAGTACTTC
-,-,TRBV28,TRBJ1-4,CATLPPRGWEKLFF,TGTGCCACCCTACCCCCCCGAGGTTGGGAAAAACTGTTTTTT
-,-,TRBV7-8,TRBJ1-2,CASSLGWGEGYTF,TGTGCCAGCAGCTTAGGTTGGGGGGAGGGCTACACCTTC
-,-,TRBV9,TRBJ1-1,CASSASLDGGVRTEAFF,TGTGCCAGCAGCGCCAGCCTAGACGGGGGGGTAAGGACTGAAGCTTTCTTT
-,-,TRBV29-1,TRBJ2-5,CSVGRNQGETQYF,TGCAGCGTTGGGAGAAATCAGGGAGAGACCCAGTACTTC
-,-,TRBV21-1,TRBJ2-7,CASSKWDGQGRFPYEQYF,TGTGCCAGCAGCAAATGGGATGGACAGGGCCGCTTCCCTTACGAGCAGTACTTC
TRBD1,-,TRBV27,TRBJ1-2,CASSPDRVRGYTF,TGTGCCAGCAGCCCCGACAGGGTCAGGGGCTACACCTTC
TRBD1,-,TRBV29-1,TRBJ1-4,CSGQGAHAKLFF,TGCAGCGGACAGGGGGCGCATGCAAAACTGTTTTTT
TRBD1,-,TRBV6-6,TRBJ1-1,CASTKQGAGNTEAFF,TGTGCCAGCACGAAACAGGGGGCAGGGAACACTGAAGCTTTCTTT
-,-,TRBV7-9,TRBJ2-5,CASSLIDSETQYF,TGTGCCAGCAGCTTAATCGACTCTGAGACCCAGTACTTC
TRBD1,-,TRBV7-9,TRBJ1-1,CASSPRQGMNTEAFF,TGTGCCAGCAGCCCTCGACAGGGGATGAACACTGAAGCTTTCTTT
-,-,TRBV4-3,TRBJ1-2,CASSQDLIGIPNYGYTF,TGCGCCAGCAGCCAAGATCTTATCGGGATCCCTAACTATGGCTACACCTTC
-,-,TRBV6-5,TRBJ2-2,CASSSYRDTGELFF,TGTGCCAGCAGTTCTTACCGAGACACCGGGGAGCTGTTTTTT
-,-,TRBV7-9,TRBJ1-1,CASSLTSVGGALEAFF,TGTGCCAGCAGCTTGACGTCCGTTGGGGGCGCACTGGAAGCTTTCTTT
-,few,TRBV6-5,TRBJ2-2,CASKVRRNTGELFF,TGTGCCAGCAAAGTCCGGAGGAACACCGGGGAGCTGTTTTTT
-,-,TRBV5-4,TRBJ1-1,CASSGAPGLPLLQAFF,TGTGCCAGCAGCGGAGCCCCAGGGTTACCCCTTCTACAAGCTTTCTTT
-,-,TRBV10-3,TRBJ2-1,CAIRREGNEQFF,TGTGCCATCAGAAGAGAGGGCAATGAGCAGTTCTTC
TRBD1,-,TRBV4-2,TRBJ2-2,CASSQGTGGTGELFF,TGTGCCAGCAGCCAGGGGACAGGGGGCACCGGGGAGCTGTTTTTT
-,-,TRBV25-1,TRBJ2-7,CASRSGSEQYF,TGTGCCAGCCGGTCGGGGAGTGAGCAGTACTTC
TRBD1,-,TRBV5-4,TRBJ1-4,CASSKDRGDEKLFF,TGTGCCAGCAGCAAGGACAGGGGGGATGAAAAACTGTTTTTT
TRBD2,-,TRBV7-2,TRBJ2-5,CASTNLGLAEGRKTQYF,TGTGCCAGCACCAACCTGGGACTAGCGGAAGGGAGGAAGACCCAGTACTTC
TRBD1,-,TRBV4-1,TRBJ2-5,CASSQTGGRETQYF,TGCGCCAGCAGCCAGACAGGGGGGCGAGAGACCCAGTACTTC
TRBD1,-,TRBV30,TRBJ2-7,CAWAGQGAGEQYF,TGTGCCTGGGCGGGACAGGGGGCGGGTGAGCAGTACTTC
TRBD2,-,TRBV7-9,TRBJ2-5,CASTRTSGGQETQYF,TGTGCCAGCACCCGGACTAGCGGGGGCCAAGAGACCCAGTACTTC
-,-,TRBV20-1,TRBJ1-2,CSAEDYGYTF,TGCAGTGCCGAGGACTATGGCTACACCTTC
-,once,TRBV28,TRBJ1-5,CASSWGGQPQHF,TGTGCCAGCAGCTGGGGGGGGCAGCCCCAGCATTTT
-,-,TRBV7-2,TRBJ1-2,CASSFVAGWQGIRYGYTF,TGTGCCAGCAGCTTTGTGGCTGGGTGGCAGGGGATTAGGTATGGCTACACCTTC
TRBD1,few,TRBV7-9,TRBJ1-2,CASSTGQGTDYGYTF,TGTGCCAGCAGCACCGGACAGGGGACGGACTATGGCTACACCTTC
-,-,TRBV6-1,TRBJ2-1,CASSEPRQGEVIF,TGTGCCAGCAGTGAACCCCGGCAGGGCGAAGTGATCTTC
-,-,TRBV6-5,TRBJ2-2,CASSYSGGELFF,TGTGCCAGCAGTTACTCCGGCGGGGAGCTGTTTTTT
-,-,TRBV10-3,TRBJ2-5,CATKNRVSEFVETQYF,TGTGCCACCAAGAACAGGGTTTCCGAATTCGTGGAGACCCAGTACTTC
TRBD1,few,TRBV27,TRBJ1-6,CASSPDRDLSPLHF,TGTGCCAGCAGTCCGGACAGGGACCTTTCACCCCTCCACTTT
TRBD1,-,TRBV19,TRBJ1-2,CASSIPGTVYGYTF,TGTGCCAGTAGTATTCCCGGGACAGTCTATGGCTACACCTTC
-,once,TRBV7-2,TRBJ1-2,CASSLRRGVDYGYTF,TGTGCCAGCTCCCTCCGGCGGGGGGTGGACTATGGCTACACCTTC
TRBD1,-,TRBV7-8,TRBJ1-2,CASSLFRGDYGYTF,TGTGCCAGCAGCTTGTTCAGGGGGGACTATGGCTACACCTTC
TRBD1,once,TRBV4-2,TRBJ2-7,CASSHHDRDRFSYEQYF,TGTGCCAGCAGCCATCACGACCGGGACAGATTCTCCTACGAGCAGTACTTC
TRBD1,-,TRBV5-1,TRBJ1-1,CASSPGQGRNTEAFF,TGCGCCAGCAGCCCGGGACAGGGTCGGAACACTGAAGCTTTCTTT
-,-,TRBV27,TRBJ1-5,CASRAHYSNQPQHF,TGTGCCAGCAGGGCTCACTATAGCAATCAGCCCCAGCATTTT
-,few,TRBV19,TRBJ2-7,CASSPGSNSYEQYF,TGTGCCAGTAGCCCCGGGAGCAACTCCTACGAGCAGTACTTC
TRBD1,few,TRBV6-4,TRBJ2-1,CASSPGTGIHNEQFF,TGTGCCAGCAGTCCCGGGACAGGGATCCACAATGAGCAGTTCTTC
-,-,TRBV5-5,TRBJ1-2,CASSLTGWYGYTF,TGTGCCAGCAGCTTAACGGGGTGGTATGGCTACACCTTC
-,few,TRBV7-6,TRBJ2-7,CASSYFVYEQYF,TGTGCCAGCAGCTACTTCGTTTACGAGCAGTACTTC
TRBD2,-,TRBV6-4,TRBJ2-1,CASSDSSGANEQFF,TGTGCCAGCAGTGACTCTAGCGGGGCCAATGAGCAGTTCTTC
-,-,TRBV29-1,TRBJ1-2,CSVPDSELYGYTF,TGCAGCGTTCCGGACAGCGAGCTCTATGGCTACACCTTC
TRBD1,-,TRBV4-2,TRBJ1-3,CASSQWGQVVGNTIYF,TGTGCCAGCAGCCAATGGGGACAGGTAGTTGGAAACACCATATATTTT
-,-,TRBV19,TRBJ2-1,CASSARYGSYNEQFF,TGTGCCAGTAGTGCCCGGTACGGGTCCTACAATGAGCAGTTCTTC
TRBD1,-,TRBV6-1,TRBJ2-5,CASSGGQVGLRETQYF,TGTGCCAGCAGTGGCGGACAGGTCGGTTTGCGAGAGACCCAGTACTTC
TRBD1,-,TRBV7-9,TRBJ1-1,CASEDRMNTEAFF,TGTGCCAGCGAGGACAGGATGAACACTGAAGCTTTCTTT